This T cell receptor beta chain was documented in a study of T cells in Graves' hyperthyroidism and ophthalmopathy. Findings and caveats of the study: Appearing also in blood were most of the thyroid clonotypes expanded above 0.001.

CDR3 size: 16 residues. V lost 5 bases, J lost 6 bases, and 11 bases stayed unmatched. Germline V gene data show CDR1 as SNHLY and CDR2 as FYNNEI. RNA transcripts yielded amplified TCR beta CDR3 regions. Researchers ran a first-round RT-PCR on the TCR CDR3 using the HTBI primer set. TCRdb fed the multiplex PCR reads into MiXCR, producing one record per CDR3 protein. This table has about half a million distinct CDR3 sequences, 20% to 25% appearing once. Duration under 3 months, a NOSPECS grade of at least 4, and a Clinical Activity Score of at least 3 characterized the ophthalmopathy patients. Investigators excluded patients with uncontrolled infection, other autoimmune disease, pregnancy or lactation. A note on this clonotype: Antigen: not known. A much bigger clone sits one base away, suggesting this may be a read error.

The source of this sequence is a woman aged 70-85 years with Graves' ophthalmopathy. Sequencing was done on a sample of blood. The genes are TRBV2 and TRBJ2-1; 9 bases fit TRBD2. This CDR3 reads CASSRGTSRFINEQFF. CDR3 nucleotide sequence: TGTGCCAGCAGTAGAGGGACTAGCCGCTTTATCAATGAGCAGTTCTTC.